This T cell receptor beta chain was documented in a study of T cell responses to AZD1222 COVID-19 vaccine. A word on this clone: Its specificity is not known.

Sequenced by immunoSEQ multiplex PCR; TCRdb stores in-frame clones only, minus some. The sample carries around 100,000 clones, around nine tenths recorded once. Study-wide points: Sampling captured repertoires only after the peak T cell response. The span of vaccine-associated CD4 TCRs extended across spike, with dominance at 160-218 and 743-854.

Second doses were pooled across both intervals (about 4 or about 12 weeks). Sequencing was performed on peripheral blood, taken 28 days after the second AZD1222 dose. This receptor was obtained from an adult who received the AZD1222 COVID-19 vaccine.

CDR3 sequence reads: CASSPRGLQVLRVSPLHF. CDR3 DNA: TGTGCCAGCAGCCCTAGGGGGTTACAGGTCCTTCGCGTTTCACCCCTCCACTTT. The chain has TRBV28 and TRBJ1-6; perhaps TRBD1 as D (6 bases). The CDR3 loop spans 18 amino acids. Germline CDR1 and CDR2: MDHEN and SYDVKM. Trimming removed 6 bases at V and 9 bases at J, with 27 bases between.